This T cell receptor (beta chain) was found in a study of cytotoxic CD8 clonotypes in ibrutinib-treated CLL. Study as a whole: Complete response was seen in 2 patients and partial in about 24; around twelve progressed and roughly 14 stayed remitted after a median about 70 months. General observations from the study: Sampling of sustained-remission and progressing patients occurred at differing times.

A word on this clone: Its specificity is unknown.

The table came from immunoSEQ multiplex PCR; TCRdb's copy has only in-frame clones and leaves some out. The sample has approximately 200,000 clones, around 72% seen once. The sample consisted of PBMCs, taken after 24 months of ibrutinib treatment. The sequence came from a human donor with chronic lymphocytic leukemia.

CDR3 nucleotide sequence: TGTGCCAGCAGCGCGGGCCCCGACAGGGGCGGCCAGCCCCAGCATTTT. Translation: CASSAGPDRGGQPQHF. The J gene is TRBJ1-5, the V gene TRBV9; 8 bases agree with TRBD1. Looked up from germline, CDR1 is SGDLS and CDR2 is YYNGEE. CDR3 length equals 16 residues. The V segment lost 3 bases and the J segment 7 bases; nucleotides outside the gene matches: 12.